Described below is a single T cell receptor (beta chain) sequence and its context. What was amplified from RNA transcripts were TCR beta CDR3 regions. The primer set for the first-round RT-PCR of the TCR CDR3 was HTBI. Using its own MiXCR run on the multiplex PCR reads, TCRdb lists one record per CDR3 protein. The sample holds some 620,000 distinct CDR3 sequences, roughly 17% seen once. The data derive from a study of T cells in Graves' hyperthyroidism and ophthalmopathy. Any patient presenting with uncontrolled infection, other autoimmune disease, pregnancy or lactation was left out. Each diagnosis was grounded in clinical symptoms, serum thyroxine and TRAb, thyroid ultrasound, and orbital computed tomography. This TCR derives from a woman aged 25 to 45 with Graves' hyperthyroidism. The sequencing input was blood.

The CDR3 nucleotides are TGTGCCAGCCGGATGATCCGGGAGGGCCGGGTCCATGAGCAGTTCTTC. This sequence encodes CASRMIREGRVHEQFF. The chain carries TRBV7-9 and TRBJ2-1, with 8 bases that match TRBD2. CDR1 and CDR2 from the germline V gene are SEHNR and FQNEAQ (reference sequence). With 8 bases clipped from V and 8 bases from J, the junction kept 17 bases outside the gene matches. The CDR3 is made up of 16 amino acids.